A single sample is the source of the 30 T cell receptor beta chains below, sequenced in a study of cytomegalovirus exposure and HLA in healthy donors. The method was immunoSEQ multiplex PCR; TCRdb's version includes in-frame clones alone and lacks a portion of them. The sample holds about 140,000 clones, roughly 93% seen once. The source material was PBMCs. The receptors shown here come from a man aged 18-30 years in good health and CMV-seropositive.

V and J are TRBV27 and TRBJ1-1; possibly TRBD1 for D (6 bases). CDR1 MNHEY and CDR2 SMNVEV come from the germline V gene (reference sequence). The V end lost 6 bases, the J end lost 6 bases, and 8 bases lay between the germline ends. The CDR3 has 11 residues. DNA of the CDR3: TGTGCCAGCAGACAGGGCCCTGAAGCTTTCTTT. Its protein is CASRQGPEAFF.

V usage is TRBV29-1 and J usage is TRBJ2-1; TRBD2 aligns across 8 bases. CDR1 is SQVTM, CDR2 ANQGSEA, per germline. V was clipped by 3 bases and J by 4 bases; unmatched bases: 11. The CDR3 covers 16 residues. This CDR3 is CSVEGKAGGRYNEQFF. The CDR3 region has the DNA TGCAGCGTTGAGGGGAAGGCGGGAGGAAGATACAATGAGCAGTTCTTC.

This chain connects TRBV5-1 to TRBJ1-3, with 11 bases identical to TRBD1. This CDR3 is 14 amino acids long. V was clipped by 3 bases and J by 7 bases; unmatched bases: 3. Germline V gene lookup returns CDR1 SGHRS and CDR2 YFSETQ. CDR3 DNA sequence: TGCGCCAGCAGCTCGGGACAGGGGGGGAACACCATATATTTT. Amino acids: CASSSGQGGNTIYF. Full variable domain (rest looked up from reference TRBV5-1 and TRBJ1-3): KAGVTQTPRYLIKTRGQQVTLSCSPISGHRSVSWYQQTPGQGLQFLFEYFSETQRNKGNFPGRFSGRQFSNSRSEMNVSTLELGDSALYLCASSSGQGGNTIYFGEGSWLTVV.

This clone has a single count. This chain links TRBV4-1 with TRBJ2-1; D remains unclear. The V end lost 0 bases, the J end lost 7 bases, and 7 bases lay between the germline ends. CDR1 and CDR2 from the germline V gene are MGHRA and YSYEKL. CDR3 length: 13 amino acids. This chain's CDR3 is CASSQEWSNEQFF. The CDR3 DNA reads TGCGCCAGCAGCCAAGAATGGAGTAATGAGCAGTTCTTC.

The V call is TRBV19, the J call TRBJ2-3; 8 positions match TRBD1. The CDR3 contains 14 residues. V dropped 4 bases and J dropped 1; count of bases not matched to a gene: 1. CDR1 LNHDA and CDR2 SQIVND come from the germline V gene (reference sequence). For the CDR3, the DNA is TGTGCCAGTAGTACGGGACAGGGCACAGATACGCAGTATTTT. It is translated as CASSTGQGTDTQYF.

The chain is built from TRBV4-2 and TRBJ2-1; 9 bases are shared with TRBD2. Germline loops: CDR1 LGHNA, CDR2 YNFKEQ. The J segment lost 4 bases and the V segment lost 4 bases, leaving 8 bases of the junction unmatched. This CDR3 has 16 amino acids. The CDR3 here is CASSPPLREGYNEQFF. In nucleotides, the CDR3 is TGTGCCAGCAGCCCCCCTTTGCGGGAGGGGTACAATGAGCAGTTCTTC.

The chain carries TRBV5-1 and TRBJ2-7, with TRBD2 identical over 7 bases. The germline CDR1 and CDR2 sequences are SGHRS and YFSETQ. The CDR3 contains 14 residues. The V gene end was trimmed by 5 bases and the J gene end by 6 bases; junction bases not matched to a gene: 11. CDR3 in DNA: TGCGCCAGCAGGAAGGCGGGAGTGTTGACCGAGCAGTACTTC. This codes for CASRKAGVLTEQYF.

The chain joins TRBV5-1 to TRBJ1-1; D remains unclear. This CDR3 spans 16 amino acids. The V end lost 4 bases, the J end lost 5 bases, and 21 bases lay between the germline ends. Germline V CDR1 and CDR2: SGHRS, YFSETQ. CDR3 coding DNA: TGCGCCAGCAGCGTGGCCGGGGTCCGAACCGGGACTGAAGCTTTCTTT. Translating gives CASSVAGVRTGTEAFF.

This chain connects TRBV5-5 to TRBJ1-6, with a possible D match to TRBD1 (6 bases). Germline V gives CDR1 SGHKS, CDR2 YYEKEE (reference sequence). Trimming stripped 2 bases from V and 10 bases from J, with 7 bases between. The CDR3 is made up of 12 amino acids. CDR3 loop: CASSLQGSPLHF. CDR3 DNA sequence: TGTGCCAGCAGCTTACAGGGCTCACCCCTCCACTTT.

This chain connects TRBV27 to TRBJ2-1; 10 bases line up with TRBD2. Germline CDR1 and CDR2: MNHEY and SMNVEV (reference sequence). The CDR3 totals 17 residues. Trimming removed 0 bases from V and 5 bases from J; junction bases left unmatched: 7. Here the CDR3 reads CASSLSSLAGADNEQFF. The DNA of the CDR3 is TGTGCCAGCAGTTTATCCTCCCTAGCGGGAGCAGACAATGAGCAGTTCTTC.

The V gene is TRBV18, the J gene TRBJ2-3; 10 bases agree with TRBD1. This CDR3 is built from 14 residues. V trimming: 5 bases; J trimming: 4 bases; junction bases outside the gene matches: 3. Germline-derived CDR1 and CDR2 are KGHSH and LQKENI. CDR3 sequence reads: CASSADRGADTQYF. In DNA, the CDR3 is TGTGCCAGCTCAGCGGACAGGGGGGCAGATACGCAGTATTTT. Looking up the rest from reference TRBV18 and TRBJ2-3 gives the full variable domain: NAGVMQNPRHLVRRRGQEARLRCSPMKGHSHVYWYRQLPEEGLKFMVYLQKENIIDESGMPKERFSAEFPKEGPSILRIQQVVRGDSAAYFCASSADRGADTQYFGPGTRLTVL.

The V and J genes are TRBV4-2 and TRBJ2-5; D call uncertain. Germline V gene sequence: CDR1 LGHNA, CDR2 YNFKEQ. CDR3 length: 15 residues. Trimming removed 1 base from V and 4 bases from J, with 13 bases in between. As DNA, the CDR3 is TGTGCCAGCAGCCAAGGACGTAGCTCCCTAGAGACCCAGTACTTC. It specifies CASSQGRSSLETQYF.

The chain recombines TRBV7-3 with TRBJ2-7; a weak D match, TRBD2 (6 bases). The CDR3 runs 13 residues. Per the germline V gene, CDR1 is SGHTA and CDR2 is FQGTGA. Trimming stripped 5 bases from V and 3 bases from J, with 11 bases between. The CDR3 reads CASSPLGGYEQYF. The CDR3 coding sequence is TGTGCCAGCAGCCCCTTGGGGGGCTACGAGCAGTACTTC.

This clone was recorded once. The V gene is TRBV30, the J gene TRBJ2-2, with 9 bases lining up with TRBD2. CDR3 size: 15 residues. The J segment lost 6 bases and the V segment lost 1 base, leaving 6 bases of the junction unmatched. Germline CDR1 is GTSNPN and CDR2 is SVGIG (reference sequence). The DNA for the CDR3 is TGTGCCTGGAGTGAGGGACTAGCTTCCCCCGGGGAGCTGTTTTTT. Translated, it gives CAWSEGLASPGELFF.

The count of this clone is one. The gene calls are TRBV6-1 and TRBJ2-2; 10 bases are shared with TRBD1. Germline trimming cut 3 bases from V and 1 base from J; bases unmatched to any gene: 8. Per the germline V gene, CDR1 is MNHNS and CDR2 is SASEGT. The CDR3 runs to 18 residues. The CDR3 region has the DNA TGTGCCAGCAGTGATCGGACAGGGGGAATTCAGAACACCGGGGAGCTGTTTTTT. This translates into CASSDRTGGIQNTGELFF.

V and J are TRBV4-2 and TRBJ1-2, with 8 bases aligning to TRBD1. CDR3 length: 14 amino acids. Trimming cost V 4 bases and J 4 bases; bases outside gene matches: 5. In germline, CDR1 is LGHNA, CDR2 YNFKEQ. The DNA for the CDR3 is TGTGCCAGCAGCCGACAGGGGTCCCCCTATGGCTACACCTTC. Amino acid sequence: CASSRQGSPYGYTF.

The genes are TRBV6-5 and TRBJ1-1; D is possibly TRBD1 (6 bases). The CDR3 is 13 residues long. In germline, CDR1 is MNHEY, CDR2 SVGAGI. Trimming pared 7 bases from V and 1 base from J, leaving 10 bases between. CDR3 nucleotides: TGTGCCAGCAACCCGGACAGGAACACTGAAGCTTTCTTT. This translates into CASNPDRNTEAFF.

The J gene is TRBJ1-1, the V gene TRBV11-2; D not certain. The CDR3 has 13 residues. The ends were cut back, 1 base at V and 7 bases at J, with 10 bases in the middle. From germline, CDR1 is SGHAT and CDR2 FQNNGV. As DNA, the CDR3 is TGTGCCAGCAGCTTAGGTCCCGGGATTGAAGCTTTCTTT. Protein sequence: CASSLGPGIEAFF.

The genes are TRBV4-2 and TRBJ2-7, with 9 nucleotides matching TRBD1. This CDR3 has 15 residues. V was pared by 4 bases and J by 6 bases, with 10 bases of the junction left unmatched. Germline V gives CDR1 LGHNA, CDR2 YNFKEQ. The CDR3 reads CASSRLPQGAGEQYF. The CDR3 nucleotides read TGTGCCAGCAGCCGTCTGCCACAGGGGGCCGGCGAGCAGTACTTC.

CDR3 DNA sequence: TGTGCCAGCAGTTTGGTGGGGACAGGGACTGAAAAACTGTTTTTT. Translation: CASSLVGTGTEKLFF. The chain has TRBV28 and TRBJ1-4; TRBD1 matches at 9 bases. This CDR3 has 15 amino acids. Trimming at V came to 3 bases and at J to 7 bases, leaving 6 bases not matched to a gene. Per the germline V gene, CDR1 is MDHEN and CDR2 is SYDVKM.

The rearrangement joins TRBV28 to TRBJ2-7; 8 bases line up with TRBD1. The V gene's germline CDR1 is MDHEN and CDR2 SYDVKM. V lost 3 bases and J lost 5; bases outside the gene matches: 6. This CDR3 region has 14 residues. The CDR3 coding sequence is TGTGCCAGCAGTTTTATAGGGACAGGAAACGAGCAGTACTTC. Residues: CASSFIGTGNEQYF. Full variable domain (missing parts from reference TRBV28 and TRBJ2-7): DVKVTQSSRYLVKRTGEKVFLECVQDMDHENMFWYRQDPGLGLRLIYFSYDVKMKEKGDIPEGYSVSREKKERFSLILESASTNQTSMYLCASSFIGTGNEQYFGPGTRLTVT.

This chain connects TRBV9 to TRBJ2-1, with 12 positions matching TRBD2. The CDR3 is made up of 15 amino acids. Per the germline V gene, CDR1 is SGDLS and CDR2 is YYNGEE. Germline trimming cut 4 bases from V and 6 bases from J; bases unmatched to any gene: 5. In nucleotides, the CDR3 is TGTGCCAGCAGCCCCCGACTAGCGGGAGTCAATGAGCAGTTCTTC. It translates to CASSPRLAGVNEQFF.

The chain links TRBV5-1 to TRBJ2-2; 9 bases fit TRBD1. This CDR3 contains 15 residues. The junction had 8 bases not matched to a gene; V was cut back by 3 bases and J by 8 bases. The germline gives CDR1 SGHRS, CDR2 YFSETQ. For the CDR3, the DNA is TGCGCCAGCAGCTACGCCGGGACAGGGACTGGGGAGCTGTTTTTT. It yields the protein CASSYAGTGTGELFF.

The genes are TRBV7-8 and TRBJ2-7, with TRBD2 as a possible D gene (5 bases). The CDR3 sequence is 15 residues long. Germline loops: CDR1 SGHVS, CDR2 FQNEAQ. Trimming pared 5 bases from V and 1 base from J, leaving 15 bases between. The CDR3 region is CASSPIKRESYEQYF. The CDR3 DNA sequence: TGTGCCAGCAGCCCCATCAAGAGGGAATCCTACGAGCAGTACTTC.

The chain links TRBV2 to TRBJ2-5; 8 nucleotides match TRBD2. The CDR3 spans 15 residues. CDR1 is SNHLY and CDR2 is FYNNEI in the germline V gene. The V gene end was trimmed by 6 bases and the J gene end by 2 bases; junction bases not matched to a gene: 8. The CDR3 DNA is TGTGCCAGCAGCCCGACGGCTAGCGGGCAAGAGACCCAGTACTTC. Its translation is CASSPTASGQETQYF. Supplemented by reference TRBV2 and TRBJ2-5, the full variable domain reads EPEVTQTPSHQVTQMGQEVILRCVPISNHLYFYWYRQILGQKVEFLVSFYNNEISEKSEIFDDQFSVERPDGSNFTLKIRSTKLEDSAMYFCASSPTASGQETQYFGPGTRLLVL.

This chain links TRBV2 with TRBJ2-7; no definite D call. V was trimmed by 6 bases and J by 0 bases, leaving 12 bases between them. The CDR3 length is 14 residues. Germline CDR1 and CDR2: SNHLY and FYNNEI. CDR3 sequence (DNA): TGTGCCAGCAGCCGACTTGGATACTCCTACGAGCAGTACTTC. The encoded protein is CASSRLGYSYEQYF.

The chain uses TRBV6-5 and TRBJ2-7, with D tentatively TRBD1 (5 bases). This CDR3 has 13 amino acids. The V end lost 6 bases, the J end lost 3 bases, and 12 bases lay between the germline ends. Germline V gene sequence: CDR1 MNHEY, CDR2 SVGAGI. The CDR3: CASSLTQDYEQYF. CDR3 nucleotide sequence: TGTGCCAGCAGCCTAACACAGGACTACGAGCAGTACTTC.

The chain combines TRBV30 with TRBJ2-7; TRBD1 agrees at 8 bases. This CDR3 region has 13 residues. Germline V gene lookup returns CDR1 GTSNPN and CDR2 SVGIG (reference sequence). The trim removed 1 base at V and 3 bases at J, leaving 2 bases unmatched. As DNA, the CDR3 is TGTGCCTGGAGTGGGGGACAGGTCTACGAGCAGTACTTC. Translation: CAWSGGQVYEQYF.

The DNA for the CDR3 is TGTGCCAGCAGCTCCTGGGGCGCTGAGCAGTTCTTC. Protein product: CASSSWGAEQFF. The V and J genes are TRBV5-6 and TRBJ2-1; possibly TRBD1 for D (5 bases). CDR3 size: 12 residues. V lost 3 bases and J lost 9, with 10 bases in between. Germline CDR1 SGHDT, CDR2 YYEEEE.

The gene calls are TRBV5-1 and TRBJ2-2; no clear D gene. Trimming shortened V by 1 base and J by 4 bases, and 14 bases separated the two germline ends. Per germline, CDR1 SGHRS and CDR2 YFSETQ. The CDR3 is 16 residues long. This chain's CDR3 is CASSLRGPTTTGELFF. CDR3 nucleotides: TGCGCCAGCAGCTTGAGAGGTCCCACCACCACCGGGGAGCTGTTTTTT.